The 25 T cell receptor beta chains reported below all come from one sample, sequenced in a study of blood T cell repertoires in COVID-19. TCRdb's copy holds only in-frame clones and misses some; the assay was immunoSEQ multiplex PCR. The data hold approximately 240,000 clones, with about nine tenths observed a single time. The sample taken for sequencing was PBMCs or T cells enriched from blood (not recorded which). These receptors originate from a woman under 30 who had recovered from COVID-19.

This chain connects TRBV7-2 to TRBJ1-5; D gene ambiguous. The ends were cut back, 0 bases at V and 1 base at J, with 7 bases in the middle. This CDR3 has 15 amino acids. Germline values: CDR1 SGHTA, CDR2 FQGNSA. Here the CDR3 DNA reads TGTGCCAGCAGCTTAGCCGGCGGGAGCAATCAGCCCCAGCATTTT. Its translation is CASSLAGGSNQPQHF.

The gene calls are TRBV29-1 and TRBJ1-1; no clear D gene. The V end lost 4 bases, the J end lost 2 bases, and 14 bases lay between the germline ends. This CDR3 is 14 amino acids long. Germline loops: CDR1 SQVTM, CDR2 ANQGSEA. CDR3 loop: CSVASGIGNTEAFF. In nucleotides, the CDR3 is TGCAGCGTTGCCTCCGGGATAGGCAACACTGAAGCTTTCTTT.

This clone has more than one count but fewer than ten. The rearrangement uses TRBV4-1 and TRBJ1-5; D ambiguous. Germline values: CDR1 MGHRA, CDR2 YSYEKL. The length of the CDR3 is 16 residues. Trimming took off 0 bases at V and 2 bases at J, with 11 bases between the two ends. CDR3 amino acids: CASSQDIGRGNQPQHF. The CDR3 region has the DNA TGCGCCAGCAGCCAAGATATAGGGCGGGGCAATCAGCCCCAGCATTTT.

V and J are TRBV9 and TRBJ1-1, with no clear D. CDR3 length: 15 residues. V was clipped by 1 base and J by 1 base, with 11 bases between them. Germline V gives CDR1 SGDLS, CDR2 YYNGEE. The DNA for the CDR3 is TGTGCCAGCAGCGTATCCCCAGGAACGAACACTGAAGCTTTCTTT. As protein: CASSVSPGTNTEAFF.

The chain combines TRBV3-1 (or the pseudogene TRBV3-2) with TRBJ2-1, with 8 bases fitting TRBD2. CDR1 is LGHDT, CDR2 YNNKEL, per germline (reference sequence). This CDR3 spans 16 amino acids. Losses at the gene ends were 3 bases for V and 8 bases for J; bases not matched to a gene: 12. For the CDR3, the DNA is TGTGCCAGCAGCCACTACGGGGGGGCCCGCCAGGATGAGCAGTTCTTC. Its translation is CASSHYGGARQDEQFF.

The chain couples TRBV7-8 to TRBJ1-2; D is unresolved. Trimming pared 2 bases from V and 4 bases from J, leaving 11 bases between. Germline CDR1 and CDR2: SGHVS and FQNEAQ. This CDR3 is 14 amino acids long. DNA of the CDR3: TGTGCCAGCAGCTTATTGGTCACCAGCTATGGCTACACCTTC. It codes for CASSLLVTSYGYTF.

This clone was observed a single time. The rearrangement joins TRBV27 to TRBJ2-1, with D possibly being TRBD2 (7 bases). Germline V gene sequence: CDR1 MNHEY, CDR2 SMNVEV (reference sequence). Trimming took off 3 bases at V and 1 base at J, with 16 bases between the two ends. This CDR3 spans 17 amino acids. The DNA for the CDR3 is TGTGCCAGCAGTTTGCCCCGGGGGGCCCGGTCCTACAATGAGCAGTTCTTC. Translating gives CASSLPRGARSYNEQFF.

The chain links TRBV7-9 to TRBJ2-1, with 13 bases fitting TRBD2. With V trimmed by 1 base and J by 8 bases, 2 bases remained unmatched. The CDR3 loop spans 15 amino acids. The V gene's germline CDR1 is SEHNR and CDR2 FQNEAQ (reference sequence). The CDR3 region is CASSLGLAGGYEQFF. The CDR3 DNA reads TGTGCCAGCAGCTTAGGACTAGCGGGGGGCTATGAGCAGTTCTTC. The full variable domain, with the rest looked up from reference TRBV7-9 and TRBJ2-1, is DTGVSQNPRHKITKRGQNVTFRCDPISEHNRLYWYRQTLGQGPEFLTYFQNEAQLEKSRLLSDRFSAERPKGSFSTLEIQRTEQGDSAMYLCASSLGLAGGYEQFFGPGTRLTVL.

The V and J genes are TRBV28 and TRBJ1-1; 7 nucleotides line up with TRBD1. This CDR3 contains 14 residues. With V trimmed by 6 bases and J by 4 bases, 8 bases remained unmatched. Germline V gene data show CDR1 as MDHEN and CDR2 as SYDVKM. Here the CDR3 reads CASRKLYRGTEAFF. DNA for the CDR3: TGTGCCAGCAGGAAACTGTACAGGGGCACTGAAGCTTTCTTT.

This chain uses TRBV5-5 with TRBJ1-2, with no clear D. Germline CDR1 SGHKS, CDR2 YYEKEE (reference sequence). The CDR3 is made up of 13 amino acids. V lost 2 bases and J lost 5, with 10 bases in between. The CDR3 loop is CASSFSELYGYTF. The CDR3 region has the DNA TGTGCCAGCAGCTTTTCAGAATTATATGGCTACACCTTC.

This clone has only one observation. This chain connects TRBV9 to TRBJ1-1; D is uncertain. The V and J ends lost 7 bases and 3 bases respectively, with 16 bases between them. This CDR3 contains 14 residues. CDR1 SGDLS and CDR2 YYNGEE come from the germline V gene. CDR3 bases: TGTGCCAGCGGGAGACCGGGTTCGGACACTGAAGCTTTCTTT. This encodes CASGRPGSDTEAFF. Full variable domain (remainder filled in from reference TRBV9 and TRBJ1-1): DSGVTQTPKHLITATGQRVTLRCSPRSGDLSVYWYQQSLDQGLQFLIQYYNGEERAKGNILERFSAQQFPDLHSELNLSSLELGDSALYFCASGRPGSDTEAFFGQGTRLTVV.

The chain combines TRBV11-3 with TRBJ1-3; maybe TRBD1 (6 bases). The germline CDR1 and CDR2 sequences are SGHNT and YENEEA. V was trimmed by 6 bases and J by 4 bases, leaving 10 bases between them. The length of the CDR3 is 13 residues. The CDR3 coding sequence is TGTGCCAGCAGGACCACAGGGGGAAACACCATATATTTT. Translated, it gives CASRTTGGNTIYF.

The chain carries TRBV7-3 and TRBJ1-1, with TRBD1 as a possible D gene (6 bases). In germline, CDR1 is SGHTA, CDR2 FQGTGA. This CDR3 is 13 amino acids long. The V end was cut by 7 bases, the J end by 4 bases, with 13 bases between. The CDR3 region is CASTLGAGTEAFF. DNA for the CDR3: TGTGCCAGCACCTTGGGGGCCGGCACTGAAGCTTTCTTT.

V usage is TRBV4-1 and J usage is TRBJ2-5; 7 bases map to TRBD2. Losses at the gene ends were 3 bases for V and 5 bases for J; bases not matched to a gene: 12. CDR3 length: 16 residues. Germline CDR1 is MGHRA and CDR2 is YSYEKL. The CDR3 spells CASSHPQAGTGETQYF. DNA of the CDR3: TGCGCCAGCAGCCACCCCCAAGCGGGAACCGGGGAGACCCAGTACTTC.

This rearrangement joins TRBV10-3 to TRBJ1-5, with unresolved D. Trimming stripped 6 bases from V and 0 bases from J, with 6 bases between. Germline V gives CDR1 ENHRY, CDR2 SYGVKD. CDR3 size: 13 residues. DNA for the CDR3: TGTGCCATCAGCGGTAATAGCAATCAGCCCCAGCATTTT. It is translated as CAISGNSNQPQHF.

This sequence joins TRBV11-2 and TRBJ1-2; 11 nucleotides align to TRBD1. Trimming took 5 bases from V and 4 from J; bases not matched to a gene: 9. Germline V gives CDR1 SGHAT, CDR2 FQNNGV. The CDR3 is made up of 16 amino acids. The CDR3 protein is CASSPGQGARGYGYTF. In DNA, the CDR3 is TGTGCCAGCAGCCCTGGACAGGGGGCGAGAGGCTATGGCTACACCTTC.

The CDR3 DNA reads TGTGCCAGCAGCCCTGGGACACACACAGATACGCAGTATTTT. This sequence encodes CASSPGTHTDTQYF. V usage is TRBV7-9 and J usage is TRBJ2-3; tentative D call: TRBD1 (6 bases). The CDR3 extends over 14 amino acids. Trimming shortened V by 5 bases and J by 2 bases, and 11 bases separated the two germline ends. CDR1 SEHNR and CDR2 FQNEAQ come from the germline V gene (reference sequence).

The gene calls are TRBV7-8 and TRBJ1-3; 7 bases fit TRBD1. V shed 5 bases and J 4 bases; nucleotides not matched to a gene: 8. Germline V lookup: CDR1 SGHVS, CDR2 FQNEAQ. The CDR3 has 15 amino acids. The CDR3 coding sequence is TGTGCCAGCAGCCAGACAGGGCGCATCGGAAACACCATATATTTT. The encoded protein is CASSQTGRIGNTIYF.

V gene TRBV11-2 combines with J gene TRBJ2-1; 7 bases match TRBD1. The V gene end was trimmed by 4 bases and the J gene end by 6 bases; junction bases not matched to a gene: 12. The CDR3 has 16 amino acids. CDR1 SGHAT and CDR2 FQNNGV come from the germline V gene. The CDR3 sequence: CASSSEGQQKFNEQFF. CDR3 DNA sequence: TGTGCCAGCAGCTCAGAGGGACAGCAAAAATTCAATGAGCAGTTCTTC.

V and J are TRBV3-1 (or the pseudogene TRBV3-2) and TRBJ2-2, with D perhaps matching TRBD1 (5 bases). The CDR3 runs 15 residues. V was trimmed by 3 bases and J by 4 bases, leaving 12 bases between them. Germline lookup yields CDR1 LGHDT and CDR2 YNNKEL (reference sequence). CDR3 protein: CASSHGARVTGELFF. The CDR3 DNA reads TGTGCCAGCAGCCACGGCGCCAGGGTCACCGGGGAGCTGTTTTTT.

The V gene is TRBV28, the J gene TRBJ2-5; D remains unclear. The CDR3 has 15 amino acids. The germline CDR1 and CDR2 sequences are MDHEN and SYDVKM. V was pared by 6 bases and J by 0 bases, with 14 bases between. The CDR3 DNA sequence: TGTGCCAGCAGCCGTGGGCAGATGTACCAAGAGACCCAGTACTTC. It specifies CASSRGQMYQETQYF.

The chain is built from TRBV7-8 and TRBJ1-6; D unclear. Trimming left V 5 bases short and J 14 bases short, with 16 bases between. The CDR3 extends over 13 amino acids. The germline CDR1 and CDR2 sequences are SGHVS and FQNEAQ. In DNA, the CDR3 is TGTGCCAGCAGCGATATCAGCCGTCGGGCCCTCCACTTT. Protein product: CASSDISRRALHF. The full variable domain, in which reference TRBV7-8 and TRBJ1-6 provide the parts outside the CDR3, is GAGVSQSPRYKVAKRGQDVALRCDPISGHVSLFWYQQALGQGPEFLTYFQNEAQLDKSGLPSDRFFAERPEGSVSTLKIQRTQQEDSAVYLCASSDISRRALHFGNGTRLTVT.

This chain uses TRBV5-6 with TRBJ1-6, with 12 bases fitting TRBD1. This CDR3 has 16 amino acids. V gave up 2 bases and J gave up 10 bases; unmatched junction bases: 7. In germline, CDR1 is SGHDT, CDR2 YYEEEE. The CDR3 sequence is CASSFPGQGALSPLHF. Here the CDR3 DNA reads TGTGCCAGCAGCTTTCCGGGACAGGGGGCATTGTCACCCCTCCACTTT.

The rearrangement uses TRBV7-9 and TRBJ1-3; the match to TRBD1 covers 8 bases. Trimming cost V 4 bases and J 0 bases; bases outside gene matches: 11. Germline values: CDR1 SEHNR, CDR2 FQNEAQ (reference sequence). There are 18 residues in the CDR3. This CDR3 reads CASSYVPGQALSGNTIYF. The DNA for the CDR3 is TGTGCCAGCAGCTACGTCCCGGGACAGGCCCTCTCTGGAAACACCATATATTTT.

The chain is built from TRBV4-1 and TRBJ2-1; tentative D call: TRBD2 (6 bases). Trimming shortened V by 2 bases and J by 9 bases, and 17 bases separated the two germline ends. The CDR3 has 15 residues. Germline-derived CDR1 and CDR2 are MGHRA and YSYEKL. CDR3 residues: CASSQKQLAAGEQFF. The CDR3 nucleotides read TGCGCCAGCAGCCAAAAACAACTAGCAGCAGGTGAGCAGTTCTTC.